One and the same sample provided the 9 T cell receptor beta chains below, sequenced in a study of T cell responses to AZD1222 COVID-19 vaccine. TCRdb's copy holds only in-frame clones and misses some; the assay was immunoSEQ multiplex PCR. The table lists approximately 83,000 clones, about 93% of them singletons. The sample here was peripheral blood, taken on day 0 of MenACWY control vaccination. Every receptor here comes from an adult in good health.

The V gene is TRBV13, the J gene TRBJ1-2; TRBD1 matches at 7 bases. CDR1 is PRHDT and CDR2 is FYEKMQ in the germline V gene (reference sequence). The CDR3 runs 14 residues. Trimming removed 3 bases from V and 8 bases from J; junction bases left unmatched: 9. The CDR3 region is CASSFWDSRTGYTF. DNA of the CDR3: TGTGCCAGCAGCTTCTGGGACAGCCGAACCGGCTACACCTTC.

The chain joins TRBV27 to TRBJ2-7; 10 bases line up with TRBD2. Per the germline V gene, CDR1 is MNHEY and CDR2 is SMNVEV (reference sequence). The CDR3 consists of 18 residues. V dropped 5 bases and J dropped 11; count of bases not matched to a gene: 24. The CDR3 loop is CASSAAIGPSGRAIWKYF. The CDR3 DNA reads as TGTGCCAGCAGTGCCGCCATAGGCCCCAGCGGGAGGGCAATTTGGAAGTACTTC.

The CDR3 region is CASSASTSGDYEQYF. CDR3 sequence (DNA): TGTGCCAGCTCAGCGTCGACTAGCGGAGACTACGAGCAGTACTTC. This rearrangement joins TRBV18 to TRBJ2-7; 9 bases match TRBD2. Germline V gene sequence: CDR1 KGHSH, CDR2 LQKENI. This CDR3 region has 15 residues. J lost 3 bases, V lost 5 bases, and 8 bases had no gene match.

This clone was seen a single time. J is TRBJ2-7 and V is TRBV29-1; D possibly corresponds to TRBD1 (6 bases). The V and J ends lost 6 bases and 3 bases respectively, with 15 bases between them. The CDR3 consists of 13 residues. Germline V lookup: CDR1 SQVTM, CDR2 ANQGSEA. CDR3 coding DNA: TGCAGCGTGGGCGCAGGGGTTAGCTACGAGCAGTACTTC. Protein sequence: CSVGAGVSYEQYF.

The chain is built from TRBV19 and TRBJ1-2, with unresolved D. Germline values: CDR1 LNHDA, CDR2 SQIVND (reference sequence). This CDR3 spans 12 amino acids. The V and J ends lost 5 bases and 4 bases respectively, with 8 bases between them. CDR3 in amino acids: CASSWSAYGYTF. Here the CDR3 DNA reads TGTGCCAGTAGTTGGTCCGCCTATGGCTACACCTTC. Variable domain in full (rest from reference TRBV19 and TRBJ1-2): DGGITQSPKYLFRKEGQNVTLSCEQNLNHDAMYWYRQDPGQGLRLIYYSQIVNDFQKGDIAEGYSVSREKKESFPLTVTSAQKNPTAFYLCASSWSAYGYTFGSGTRLTVV.

This CDR3 is CASSQMGNGANVLTF. CDR3 DNA: TGCGCCAGCAGCCAAATGGGGAATGGGGCCAACGTCCTGACTTTC. The chain combines TRBV4-1 with TRBJ2-6; D uncertain. Germline V gene data show CDR1 as MGHRA and CDR2 as YSYEKL. This CDR3 is 15 amino acids long. With 2 bases removed from V and 3 bases from J, the gap between germline ends came to 8 bases.

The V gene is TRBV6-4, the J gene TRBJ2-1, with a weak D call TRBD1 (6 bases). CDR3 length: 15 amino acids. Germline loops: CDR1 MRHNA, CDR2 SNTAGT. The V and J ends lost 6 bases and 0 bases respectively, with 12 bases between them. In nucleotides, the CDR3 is TGTGCCAGCAGCTTGGGACAATCCTCCTACAATGAGCAGTTCTTC. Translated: CASSLGQSSYNEQFF.

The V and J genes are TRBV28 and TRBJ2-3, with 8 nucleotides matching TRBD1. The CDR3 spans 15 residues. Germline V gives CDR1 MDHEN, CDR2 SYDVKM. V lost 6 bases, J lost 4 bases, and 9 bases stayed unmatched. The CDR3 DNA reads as TGTGCCAGCAGCCAACAGGGGGTTATTTCAGATACGCAGTATTTT. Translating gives CASSQQGVISDTQYF.

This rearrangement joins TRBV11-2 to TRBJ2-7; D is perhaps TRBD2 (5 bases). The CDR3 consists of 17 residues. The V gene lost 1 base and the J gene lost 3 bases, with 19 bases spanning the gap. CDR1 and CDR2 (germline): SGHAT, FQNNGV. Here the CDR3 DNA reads TGTGCCAGCAGCTTAGGCATAAACTCAGGACTGGGCTACGAGCAGTACTTC. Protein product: CASSLGINSGLGYEQYF.